A single T cell receptor beta chain is shown here with its context. This entry comes from a study of blood T cell repertoires in COVID-19. Turning to the study itself: Acute-phase and convalescent COVID-19 samples originated in the United States, Italy and Spain.

CDR3 length equals 14 residues. Germline loops: CDR1 ENHRY, CDR2 SYGVKD. V gave up 3 bases and J gave up 0 bases, with 9 bases separating them. The assay was immunoSEQ multiplex PCR, and TCRdb's table has in-frame clones only and misses some. Of approximately 350,000 clones listed, about 89% are singletons. Patients in Seattle were enrolled during active infection, then followed longitudinally. The origin of this receptor is a woman aged 50 to 60 with COVID-19, enrolled during active disease. Sequenced: peripheral blood. This chain links TRBV10-3 with TRBJ2-7; D not certain. The CDR3 loop reads CAISDTTSSYEQYF. In nucleotides, the CDR3 is TGTGCCATCAGTGACACTACAAGCTCCTACGAGCAGTACTTC.